These 31 T cell receptor beta chains originate from one sample sequenced in a study of T cell responses to AZD1222 COVID-19 vaccine. Method: immunoSEQ multiplex PCR; TCRdb's copy keeps in-frame clones and lacks some. The sample includes 85,000 to 130,000 clones, around 86% of them seen just once. The sample was peripheral blood, taken 28 days after the second dose of the MenACWY control vaccine. The receptors were sampled from an adult who received the MenACWY meningococcal vaccine as a control.

This clone was counted once. The genes are TRBV3-1 (or the pseudogene TRBV3-2) and TRBJ1-2, with unresolved D. V was pared by 3 bases and J by 4 bases, with 6 bases between. CDR1 and CDR2 from the germline V gene are LGHDT and YNNKEL (reference sequence). The CDR3 totals 12 residues. This CDR3 is CASSQGGYGYTF. CDR3 bases: TGTGCCAGCAGCCAGGGTGGCTATGGCTACACCTTC.

V usage is TRBV24-1 and J usage is TRBJ2-5; D perhaps matches TRBD2 (5 bases). CDR1 is KGHDR and CDR2 is SFDVKD in the germline V gene. Trimming removed 4 bases at V and 4 bases at J, with 9 bases between. The CDR3 contains 13 residues. The CDR3 DNA reads TGTGCCACCAGTGAGGGTGGAGGAGAGACCCAGTACTTC. This gives the protein CATSEGGGETQYF.

The gene calls are TRBV6-6 and TRBJ1-2; D gene uncertain. The length of the CDR3 is 14 residues. Trimming left V 6 bases short and J 1 base short, with 12 bases between. Per germline, CDR1 MNHNY and CDR2 SVGAGI (reference sequence). Here the CDR3 reads CASSLPGYNYGYTF. In DNA form, the CDR3 reads TGTGCCAGCAGCCTCCCGGGGTATAACTATGGCTACACCTTC.

V and J are TRBV7-2 and TRBJ1-6; no clear D. Germline values: CDR1 SGHTA, CDR2 FQGNSA. V gave up 4 bases and J gave up 6 bases, with 7 bases separating them. The CDR3 is 13 residues long. The CDR3 region has the DNA TGTGCCAGCAGCTCTCAGCTTAATTCACCCCTCCACTTT. Translating it yields CASSSQLNSPLHF.

The CDR3, as DNA: TGTGCCAGCAGCCCCCTAGGGGACAGGGCGGTCGGCTACACCTTC. Its protein product is CASSPLGDRAVGYTF. The chain combines TRBV9 with TRBJ1-2; TRBD1 agrees at 9 bases. Trimming at V came to 4 bases and at J to 8 bases, leaving 12 bases not matched to a gene. CDR3 length: 15 residues. Germline V gene lookup returns CDR1 SGDLS and CDR2 YYNGEE.

The CDR3 coding sequence is TGTGCCACTTCTATCGTCCTGGGGGACACCGGGGAGCTGTTTTTT. It is translated as CATSIVLGDTGELFF. The V gene is TRBV19, the J gene TRBJ2-2; TRBD1 or TRBD2 may be the D gene (5 bases each). CDR3 size: 15 residues. Germline CDR1 and CDR2: LNHDA and SQIVND (reference sequence). The V gene lost 10 bases and the J gene lost 3 bases, with 18 bases spanning the gap.

The chain uses TRBV19 and TRBJ1-6; possibly TRBD1 for D (5 bases). The ends were cut back, 3 bases at V and 7 bases at J, with 22 bases in the middle. CDR1 is LNHDA, CDR2 SQIVND, per germline (reference sequence). CDR3 size: 18 residues. Written as DNA, the CDR3 is TGTGCCAGTAGTATTAGGGCCCTTGGCCTGGGGGACAATTCACCCCTCCACTTT. Its protein product is CASSIRALGLGDNSPLHF.

This clone was counted a few times. V is TRBV27 and J is TRBJ2-1, with 8 bases that match TRBD1. This CDR3 is built from 13 residues. CDR1 is MNHEY and CDR2 is SMNVEV in the germline V gene (reference sequence). V shed 7 bases, J shed 3 bases, and the junction held 2 bases outside the gene matches. This CDR3 reads CASIGQGYNEQFF. Written as DNA, the CDR3 is TGTGCCAGCATCGGACAGGGCTACAATGAGCAGTTCTTC.

The CDR3 protein is CASSRAKTTEQYF. CDR3 in DNA: TGTGCCAGCAGCCGGGCAAAAACGACCGAGCAGTACTTC. The V and J genes are TRBV5-4 and TRBJ2-7, with D unresolved. The germline V gene has CDR1 SGHNT and CDR2 YYREEE (reference sequence). This CDR3 comprises 13 residues. The V end lost 4 bases, the J end lost 6 bases, and 14 bases lay between the germline ends.

This chain links TRBV7-9 with TRBJ1-3; perhaps TRBD1 as D (5 bases). CDR3 length equals 16 residues. Germline CDR1 is SEHNR and CDR2 is FQNEAQ (reference sequence). V was clipped by 3 bases and J by 0 bases, with 12 bases between them. The DNA of the CDR3 is TGTGCCAGCAGCTTTCCCCGGGGGAACTCTGGAAACACCATATATTTT. As protein: CASSFPRGNSGNTIYF.

The gene calls are TRBV5-1 and TRBJ1-1; D ambiguous. V lost 1 base to trimming and J lost 1 base, with 14 bases between them. Per germline, CDR1 SGHRS and CDR2 YFSETQ. This CDR3 is 16 amino acids long. The CDR3 is CASSLRRPRANTEAFF. CDR3 sequence (DNA): TGCGCCAGCAGCTTGAGACGGCCACGGGCGAACACTGAAGCTTTCTTT.

The V gene is TRBV3-1 (or the pseudogene TRBV3-2), the J gene TRBJ1-2; TRBD1 aligns across 7 bases. J was trimmed by 8 bases and V by 2 bases; bases with no gene match: 5. In germline, CDR1 is LGHDT, CDR2 YNNKEL (reference sequence). CDR3 size: 13 residues. CDR3 in DNA: TGTGCCAGCAGCCAAAGGCAGGGGGGAGGCTACACCTTC. This translates into CASSQRQGGGYTF.

The CDR3 bases are TGTGCCAGCTCACGGACTAGTGGCACAGATACGCAGTATTTT. This gives the protein CASSRTSGTDTQYF. The chain joins TRBV18 to TRBJ2-3; 7 bases align to TRBD2. This CDR3 region has 14 residues. CDR1 is KGHSH and CDR2 is LQKENI in the germline V gene. The J segment lost 1 base and the V segment lost 4 bases, leaving 2 bases of the junction unmatched.

The sample holds a few counts of this clone. The chain employs TRBV9 and TRBJ2-1; D is undetermined. CDR1 and CDR2 from the germline V gene are SGDLS and YYNGEE. This CDR3 spans 15 amino acids. Trimming removed 4 bases from V and 2 bases from J, with 13 bases in between. The CDR3 coding sequence is TGTGCCAGCAGCTATAGTCTCGAGCCCTACAATGAGCAGTTCTTC. It translates to CASSYSLEPYNEQFF.

CDR3 sequence reads: CASSFQGYGYEQYF. The CDR3 nucleotides read TGTGCCAGCAGCTTTCAGGGATACGGCTACGAGCAGTACTTC. The chain uses TRBV6-5 and TRBJ2-7, with D possibly being TRBD1 (5 bases). There are 14 residues in the CDR3. Germline V CDR1 and CDR2: MNHEY, SVGAGI. V was clipped by 6 bases and J by 3 bases, with 15 bases between them.

This clone showed up just once. The V gene is TRBV5-4, the J gene TRBJ2-3; the match to TRBD2 covers 13 bases. Germline CDR1 and CDR2: SGHNT and YYREEE (reference sequence). The CDR3 loop spans 17 amino acids. The ends lost 2 bases at V and 4 bases at J; junction bases unmatched: 7. CDR3: CASSFFRTSGGSDTQYF. The CDR3 DNA reads as TGTGCCAGCAGCTTCTTTAGGACTAGCGGGGGTTCAGATACGCAGTATTTT.

This rearrangement joins TRBV2 to TRBJ2-7; TRBD2 aligns across 7 bases. Losses at the gene ends were 7 bases for V and 2 bases for J; bases not matched to a gene: 11. Germline assignment: CDR1 SNHLY and CDR2 FYNNEI. The CDR3 contains 15 residues. Written as DNA, the CDR3 is TGTGCCAGCACCCGACCCGGGGGGTCCGCCTACGAGCAGTACTTC. It is translated as CASTRPGGSAYEQYF.

The chain couples TRBV24-1 to TRBJ1-6; the match to TRBD1 covers 7 bases. The V gene end was trimmed by 9 bases and the J gene end by 0 bases; junction bases not matched to a gene: 10. This CDR3 is built from 17 residues. Germline values: CDR1 KGHDR, CDR2 SFDVKD. The CDR3 spells CATSEQGQSSYNSPLHF. The CDR3 DNA reads TGTGCCACCTCGGAACAGGGGCAAAGCTCCTATAATTCACCCCTCCACTTT.

This sequence joins TRBV18 and TRBJ1-1; D remains unclear. The CDR3 length is 13 residues. Germline values: CDR1 KGHSH, CDR2 LQKENI. Trimming removed 1 base from V and 2 bases from J, with 5 bases in between. The CDR3 sequence is CASSPLDNTEAFF. The DNA of the CDR3 is TGTGCCAGCTCACCACTAGACAACACTGAAGCTTTCTTT.

The CDR3 coding sequence is TGTGCCAGCAGCAAAGCGACAACACTGGATGAAAAACTGTTTTTT. Its protein is CASSKATTLDEKLFF. The chain is built from TRBV21-1 and TRBJ1-4; the table names TRBD1, a call not compared with the DNA. TRBV21-1 constitutes a pseudogene. The CDR3 has 15 residues.

The rearrangement links TRBV7-3 to TRBJ2-2, with 9 bases aligning to TRBD1. This CDR3 is 15 amino acids long. V shed 5 bases and J 7 bases; nucleotides not matched to a gene: 8. The germline gives CDR1 SGHTA, CDR2 FQGTGA. For the CDR3, the DNA is TGTGCCAGCAGCCCCGGGACAGGGTTGGTCGGGGAGCTGTTTTTT. Protein: CASSPGTGLVGELFF.

CDR3 residues: CAIRPGAGQNQPQHF. DNA for the CDR3: TGTGCCATCAGGCCCGGGGCAGGGCAGAATCAGCCCCAGCATTTT. The chain recombines TRBV10-3 with TRBJ1-5, with D possibly matching TRBD1 (5 bases). With 6 bases removed from V and 4 bases from J, the gap between germline ends came to 16 bases. Per germline, CDR1 ENHRY and CDR2 SYGVKD. The CDR3 sequence is 15 residues long.

J is TRBJ1-4 and V is TRBV29-1, with D unresolved. The germline V gene has CDR1 SQVTM and CDR2 ANQGSEA. V dropped 6 bases and J dropped 8 bases, with 16 bases sitting between them. This CDR3 contains 13 residues. The CDR3 is CSVPSGRGEKLFF. The CDR3 DNA reads TGCAGCGTACCGTCGGGCCGAGGGGAAAAACTGTTTTTT.

The chain joins TRBV4-1 to TRBJ2-7, with D tentatively TRBD2 (6 bases). The V end was cut by 1 base, the J end by 1 base, with 14 bases between. The germline V gene encodes CDR1 MGHRA and CDR2 YSYEKL. The CDR3 is 16 amino acids. The CDR3 protein is CASSQGGAAVSYEQYF. The CDR3 coding sequence is TGCGCCAGCAGCCAAGGCGGGGCAGCGGTTTCCTACGAGCAGTACTTC.

The chain carries TRBV3-1 (or the pseudogene TRBV3-2) and TRBJ2-1; 8 nucleotides line up with TRBD2. The CDR3 runs 14 residues. Germline CDR1 LGHDT, CDR2 YNNKEL (reference sequence). Unmatched junction bases numbered 1, after V lost 1 base and J lost 5 bases. The CDR3 region is CASSQAGGDNEQFF. In DNA form, the CDR3 reads TGTGCCAGCAGCCAAGCGGGGGGGGACAATGAGCAGTTCTTC.

The sample holds a few counts of this clone. This chain connects TRBV11-2 to TRBJ1-1, with D possibly TRBD1 on 6 matching bases. This CDR3 contains 13 residues. Trimming shortened V by 4 bases and J by 10 bases, and 16 bases separated the two germline ends. CDR1 and CDR2 from the germline V gene are SGHAT and FQNNGV. The CDR3 sequence: CASSSGPRQVAFF. In nucleotides, the CDR3 is TGTGCCAGCAGCTCGGGACCAAGACAGGTAGCTTTCTTT.

CDR3 in amino acids: CASSLPSGPYEQYF. The CDR3 DNA is TGTGCCAGCAGCTTACCAAGCGGGCCCTACGAGCAGTACTTC. The rearrangement uses TRBV7-2 and TRBJ2-7; a possible D gene is TRBD2 (6 bases). The CDR3 covers 14 residues. Germline V lookup: CDR1 SGHTA, CDR2 FQGNSA. The V and J ends lost 2 bases and 2 bases respectively, with 10 bases between them.

The chain uses TRBV7-2 and TRBJ1-5; the D gene is possibly TRBD1 (6 bases). Germline values: CDR1 SGHTA, CDR2 FQGNSA. V was cut by 5 bases and J by 7 bases, with 12 bases left in between. The CDR3 covers 13 residues. CDR3 residues: CASSGTGFQPQHF. Written as DNA, the CDR3 is TGTGCCAGCAGCGGTACAGGGTTCCAGCCCCAGCATTTT.

The V call is TRBV6-5, the J call TRBJ2-5; 8 nucleotides match TRBD1. Trimming at V came to 10 bases and at J to 4 bases, leaving 8 bases not matched to a gene. Per the germline V gene, CDR1 is MNHEY and CDR2 is SVGAGI. The CDR3 covers 13 residues. CDR3 DNA sequence: TGTGCCACCAACCGACAGGGGAGAGAGACCCAGTACTTC. Amino acid sequence: CATNRQGRETQYF.

J is TRBJ1-2 and V is TRBV9; possibly TRBD1 for D (6 bases). The CDR3 has 14 residues. The germline gives CDR1 SGDLS, CDR2 YYNGEE. V was trimmed by 0 bases and J by 5 bases, leaving 11 bases between them. CDR3: CASSVEGRGYGYTF. The CDR3 region has the DNA TGTGCCAGCAGCGTAGAGGGCAGGGGTTATGGCTACACCTTC. Combining the CDR3 with reference TRBV9 and TRBJ1-2 gives the whole variable domain DSGVTQTPKHLITATGQRVTLRCSPRSGDLSVYWYQQSLDQGLQFLIQYYNGEERAKGNILERFSAQQFPDLHSELNLSSLELGDSALYFCASSVEGRGYGYTFGSGTRLTVV.

In its sample, this clone was seen once. This chain joins TRBV7-2 and TRBJ1-2; no firm D call. Germline CDR1 and CDR2: SGHTA and FQGNSA. The CDR3 totals 13 residues. Trimming cost V 6 bases and J 2 bases, with 10 bases left between them. The chain's CDR3 is CASSSPQNYGYTF. Here the CDR3 DNA reads TGTGCCAGCAGTTCCCCCCAGAACTATGGCTACACCTTC.